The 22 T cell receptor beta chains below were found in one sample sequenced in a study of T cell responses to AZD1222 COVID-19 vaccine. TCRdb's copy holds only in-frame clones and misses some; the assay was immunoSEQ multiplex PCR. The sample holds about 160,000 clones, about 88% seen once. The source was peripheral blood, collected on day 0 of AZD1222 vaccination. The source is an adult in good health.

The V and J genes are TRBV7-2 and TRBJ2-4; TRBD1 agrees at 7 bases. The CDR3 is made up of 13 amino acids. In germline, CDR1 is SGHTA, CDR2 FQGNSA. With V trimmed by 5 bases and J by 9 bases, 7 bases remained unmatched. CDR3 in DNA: TGTGCCAGCAGCGGGTGGGACAGTAGCATTCAGTACTTC. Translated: CASSGWDSSIQYF.

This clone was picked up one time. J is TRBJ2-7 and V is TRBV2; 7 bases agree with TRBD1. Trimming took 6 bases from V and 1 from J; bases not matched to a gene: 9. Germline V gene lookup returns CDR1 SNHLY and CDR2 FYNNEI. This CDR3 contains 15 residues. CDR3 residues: CASSLLDRVSYEQYF. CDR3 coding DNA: TGTGCCAGCAGCCTCCTCGACAGGGTTTCCTACGAGCAGTACTTC.

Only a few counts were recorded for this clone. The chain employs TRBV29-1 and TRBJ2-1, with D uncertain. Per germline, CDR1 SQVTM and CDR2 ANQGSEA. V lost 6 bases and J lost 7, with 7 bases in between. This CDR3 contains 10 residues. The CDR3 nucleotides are TGCAGCGTGGCGAGGAATGAGCAGTTCTTC. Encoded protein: CSVARNEQFF.

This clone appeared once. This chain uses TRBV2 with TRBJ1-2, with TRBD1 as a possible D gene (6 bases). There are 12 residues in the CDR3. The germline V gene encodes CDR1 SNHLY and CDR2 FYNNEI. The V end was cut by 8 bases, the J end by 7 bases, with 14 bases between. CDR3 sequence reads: CASSNRAVGYTF. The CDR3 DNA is TGTGCCAGCTCTAACAGGGCTGTTGGCTACACCTTC.

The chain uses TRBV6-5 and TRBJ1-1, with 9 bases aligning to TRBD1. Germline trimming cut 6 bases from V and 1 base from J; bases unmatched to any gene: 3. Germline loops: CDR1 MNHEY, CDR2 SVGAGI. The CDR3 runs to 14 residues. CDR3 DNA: TGTGCCAGCAGAGAGACAGGGGGGAACACTGAAGCTTTCTTT. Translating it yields CASRETGGNTEAFF.

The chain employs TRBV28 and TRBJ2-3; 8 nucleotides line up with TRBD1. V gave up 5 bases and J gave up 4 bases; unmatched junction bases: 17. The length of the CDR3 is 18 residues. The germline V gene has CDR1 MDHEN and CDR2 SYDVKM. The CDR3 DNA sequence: TGTGCCAGCAGTAGGACCATTACTTACAGGGGGGACGCAGATACGCAGTATTTT. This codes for CASSRTITYRGDADTQYF.

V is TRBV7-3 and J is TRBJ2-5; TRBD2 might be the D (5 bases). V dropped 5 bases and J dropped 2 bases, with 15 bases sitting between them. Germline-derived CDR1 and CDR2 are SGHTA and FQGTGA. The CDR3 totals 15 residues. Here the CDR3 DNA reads TGTGCCAGCAGCGCCACGGGGAGCGCGCAAGAGACCCAGTACTTC. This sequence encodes CASSATGSAQETQYF.

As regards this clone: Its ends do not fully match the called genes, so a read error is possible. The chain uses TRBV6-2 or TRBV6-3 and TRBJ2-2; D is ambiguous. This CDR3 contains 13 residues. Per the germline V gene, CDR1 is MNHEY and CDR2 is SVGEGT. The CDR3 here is CASSFRNSGELFF. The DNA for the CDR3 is TGTGCCAGCAGTTTTAGGAACTCCGGGGAGCTGTTTTTT.

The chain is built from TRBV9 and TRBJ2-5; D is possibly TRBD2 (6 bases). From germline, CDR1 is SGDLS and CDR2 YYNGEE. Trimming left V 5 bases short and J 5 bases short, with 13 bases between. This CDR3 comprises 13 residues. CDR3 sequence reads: CASSGGAGETQYF. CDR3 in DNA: TGTGCCAGCAGTGGCGGGGCCGGTGAGACCCAGTACTTC.

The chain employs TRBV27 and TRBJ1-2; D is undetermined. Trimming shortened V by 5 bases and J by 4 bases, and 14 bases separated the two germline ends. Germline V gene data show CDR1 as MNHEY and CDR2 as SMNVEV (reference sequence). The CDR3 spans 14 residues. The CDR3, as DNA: TGTGCCAGCAGTAACCCCGGCTCAGGCTATGGCTACACCTTC. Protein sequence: CASSNPGSGYGYTF.

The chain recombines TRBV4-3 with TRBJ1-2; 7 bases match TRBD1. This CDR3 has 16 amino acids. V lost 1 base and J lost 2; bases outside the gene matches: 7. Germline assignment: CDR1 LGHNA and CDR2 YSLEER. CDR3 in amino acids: CASSQGTGSFNYGYTF. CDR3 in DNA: TGCGCCAGCAGCCAAGGGACAGGCTCCTTCAACTATGGCTACACCTTC.

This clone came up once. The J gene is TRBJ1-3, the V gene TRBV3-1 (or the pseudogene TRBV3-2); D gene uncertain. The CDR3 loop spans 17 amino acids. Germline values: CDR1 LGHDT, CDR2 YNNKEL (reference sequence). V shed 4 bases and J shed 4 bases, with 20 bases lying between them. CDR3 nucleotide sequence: TGTGCCAGCAGCCCAACACGGCCTGGCCAAGGCGGAAACACCATATATTTT. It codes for CASSPTRPGQGGNTIYF.

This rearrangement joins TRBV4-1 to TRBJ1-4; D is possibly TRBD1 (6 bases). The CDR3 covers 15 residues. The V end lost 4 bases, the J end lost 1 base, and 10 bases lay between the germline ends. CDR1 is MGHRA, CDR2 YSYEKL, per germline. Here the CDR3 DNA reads TGCGCCAGCAGCCTCTCGGACAGAACTAATGAAAAACTGTTTTTT. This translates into CASSLSDRTNEKLFF.

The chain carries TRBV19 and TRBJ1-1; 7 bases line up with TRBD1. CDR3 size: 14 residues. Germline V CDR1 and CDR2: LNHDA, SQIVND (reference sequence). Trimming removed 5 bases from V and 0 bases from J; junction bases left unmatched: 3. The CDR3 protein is CASSGGQMNTEAFF. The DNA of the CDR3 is TGTGCCAGTAGTGGGGGACAGATGAACACTGAAGCTTTCTTT. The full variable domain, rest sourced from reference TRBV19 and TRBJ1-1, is DGGITQSPKYLFRKEGQNVTLSCEQNLNHDAMYWYRQDPGQGLRLIYYSQIVNDFQKGDIAEGYSVSREKKESFPLTVTSAQKNPTAFYLCASSGGQMNTEAFFGQGTRLTVV.

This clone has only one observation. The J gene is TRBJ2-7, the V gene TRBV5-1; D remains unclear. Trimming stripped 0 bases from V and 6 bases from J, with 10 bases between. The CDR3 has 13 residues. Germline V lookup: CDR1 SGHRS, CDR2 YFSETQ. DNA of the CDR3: TGCGCCAGCAGCTTGGTCCTTGGGTCCGAGCAGTACTTC. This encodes CASSLVLGSEQYF.

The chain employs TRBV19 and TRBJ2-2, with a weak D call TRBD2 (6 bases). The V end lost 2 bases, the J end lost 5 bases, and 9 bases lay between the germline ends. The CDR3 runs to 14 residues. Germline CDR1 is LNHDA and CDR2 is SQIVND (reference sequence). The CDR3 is CASSIPTSTGELFF. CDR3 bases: TGTGCCAGTAGTATACCGACTAGTACCGGGGAGCTGTTTTTT.

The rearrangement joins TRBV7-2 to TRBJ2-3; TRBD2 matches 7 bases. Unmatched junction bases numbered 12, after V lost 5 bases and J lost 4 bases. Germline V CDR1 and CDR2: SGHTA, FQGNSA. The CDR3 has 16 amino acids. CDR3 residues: CASSPRVAGLPDTQYF. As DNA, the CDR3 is TGTGCCAGCAGCCCCCGGGTAGCGGGCCTGCCAGATACGCAGTATTTT.

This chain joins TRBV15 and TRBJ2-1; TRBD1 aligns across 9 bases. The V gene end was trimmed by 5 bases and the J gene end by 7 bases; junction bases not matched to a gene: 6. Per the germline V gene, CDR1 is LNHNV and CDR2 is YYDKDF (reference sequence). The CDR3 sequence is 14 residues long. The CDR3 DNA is TGTGCCACCAGCGTGGGACAGGGCATTAATGAGCAGTTCTTC. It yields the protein CATSVGQGINEQFF.

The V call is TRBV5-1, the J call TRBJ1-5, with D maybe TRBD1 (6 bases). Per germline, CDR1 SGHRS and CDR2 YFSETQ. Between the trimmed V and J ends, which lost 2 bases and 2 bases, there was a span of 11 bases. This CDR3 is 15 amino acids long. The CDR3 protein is CASSFTAGGNQPQHF. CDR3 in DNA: TGCGCCAGCAGCTTCACGGCAGGGGGCAATCAGCCCCAGCATTTT. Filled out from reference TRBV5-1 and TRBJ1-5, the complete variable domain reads KAGVTQTPRYLIKTRGQQVTLSCSPISGHRSVSWYQQTPGQGLQFLFEYFSETQRNKGNFPGRFSGRQFSNSRSEMNVSTLELGDSALYLCASSFTAGGNQPQHFGDGTRLSIL.

CDR3 DNA sequence: TGTGCCAGCAGCCCCTTGGCAGGGGCAGAAATGAACACTGAAGCTTTCTTT. This codes for CASSPLAGAEMNTEAFF. The chain uses TRBV14 and TRBJ1-1; TRBD1 is a possible D gene (6 bases). The CDR3 runs 17 residues. Per germline, CDR1 SGHDN and CDR2 FVKESK. V lost 4 bases, J lost 0 bases, and 18 bases lay in between.

CDR3 protein: CASSPLIAGEDTEAFF. DNA of the CDR3: TGTGCCAGCTCACCACTAATTGCAGGGGAGGACACTGAAGCTTTCTTT. This chain joins TRBV18 and TRBJ1-1, with a weak D call TRBD1 (6 bases). The germline V gene has CDR1 KGHSH and CDR2 LQKENI. Trimming left V 1 base short and J 3 bases short, with 15 bases between. CDR3 length: 16 residues.

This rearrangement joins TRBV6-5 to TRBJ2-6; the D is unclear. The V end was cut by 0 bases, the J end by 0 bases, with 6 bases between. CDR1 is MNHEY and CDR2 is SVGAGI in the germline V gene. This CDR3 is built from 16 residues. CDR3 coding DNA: TGTGCCAGCAGTTACTCGCCGAACTCTGGGGCCAACGTCCTGACTTTC. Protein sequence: CASSYSPNSGANVLTF.